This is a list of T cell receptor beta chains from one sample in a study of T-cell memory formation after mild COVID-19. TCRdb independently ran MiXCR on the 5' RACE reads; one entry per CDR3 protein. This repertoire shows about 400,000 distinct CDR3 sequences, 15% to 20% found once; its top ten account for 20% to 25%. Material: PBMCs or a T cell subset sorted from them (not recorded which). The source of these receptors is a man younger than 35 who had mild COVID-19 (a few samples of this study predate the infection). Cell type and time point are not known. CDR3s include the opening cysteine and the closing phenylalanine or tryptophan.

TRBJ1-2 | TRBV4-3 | CASSQLGTGGYTF
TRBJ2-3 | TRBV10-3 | CAISRDRGEFGDTQYF
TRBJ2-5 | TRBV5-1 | CASSVTRLAGVETQYF
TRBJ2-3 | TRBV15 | CATSPWSENTQYF
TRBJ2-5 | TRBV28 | CASNPPQGWETQYF
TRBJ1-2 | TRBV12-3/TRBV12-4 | CASTLILGTGNGYTF
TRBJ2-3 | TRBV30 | CAWSPLADTQYF
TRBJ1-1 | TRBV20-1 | CSARDGYTEAFF
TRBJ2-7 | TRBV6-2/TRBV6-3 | CASSYRGSYEQYF
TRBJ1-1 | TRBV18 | CASSPPGTGGLNTEAFF
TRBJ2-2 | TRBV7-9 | CASSGTGPTGELFF
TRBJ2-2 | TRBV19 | CASWTATGELFF
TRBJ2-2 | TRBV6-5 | CASSYYLPSGVRVTGELFF
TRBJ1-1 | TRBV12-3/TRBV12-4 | CASTLFELGNTEAFF
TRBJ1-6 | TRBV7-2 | CASSPGSGGSPLHF
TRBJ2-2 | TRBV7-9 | CASLPRGPEGTGELFF
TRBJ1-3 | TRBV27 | CASSFGGSGNTIYF
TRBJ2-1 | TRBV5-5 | CASSLYSYNEQFF
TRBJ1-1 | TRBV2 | CASSEVGPTGQKVAFF
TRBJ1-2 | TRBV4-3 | CASSQLGGTNYGYTF
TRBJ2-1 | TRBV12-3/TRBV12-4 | CASISTSRNEQFF
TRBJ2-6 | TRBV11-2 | CASSLATVGHSGANVLTF
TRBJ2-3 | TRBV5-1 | CASSFGSSSSTDTQYF
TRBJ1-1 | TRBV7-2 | CASTPWKGNTEDFF
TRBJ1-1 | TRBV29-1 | CSVDRVNTEAFF
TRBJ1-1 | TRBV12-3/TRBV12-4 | CASSNTVAGEAFF
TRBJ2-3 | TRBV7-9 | CASSPRRDTQYF